This T cell receptor (beta chain) was sequenced in a study of circulating CD8 cells and anti-PD-1 response in melanoma. Study-level information: Responders had complete or partial responses; non-responders had stable or progressive disease. The study's findings and limits: Clonotype sharing was highest between DPOS and TIGIT subsets.

The CDR3 runs to 14 residues. Germline-derived CDR1 and CDR2 are SNHLY and FYNNEI. Between the trimmed V and J ends, which lost 4 bases and 7 bases, there was a span of 14 bases. Judged by abundance, this clonotype is medium-sized. Its antigen is as yet unknown. Using approximately 15 ng of total RNA, TCR libraries were made with the QIAseq Immune Repertoire TCR panel. TCRdb re-analysed the reads in MiXCR, keeping a single row per CDR3 protein. The sample records about 2,000 distinct CDR3 sequences, 6% to 7.5% being singletons. Live CD3+CD8+TCRalphabeta+ cells were sorted into four subsets by PD-1 and/or TIGIT.

The specimen was CD8+ T cells from PBMCs, collected at baseline or after one month of anti-PD-1 therapy (not recorded which). The V gene is TRBV2, the J gene TRBJ2-1; possible D gene TRBD1, 6 bases. The origin of this receptor is a human donor with melanoma. CDR3 protein: CASSGTDLQNEQFF. The DNA of the CDR3 is TGTGCCAGCAGTGGGACAGACCTTCAGAATGAGCAGTTCTTC.